Sequencing of this T cell receptor (beta chain) was carried out in a study of T cell responses to AZD1222 COVID-19 vaccine. Overall study findings and caveats: Along spike, vaccine-associated CD4 TCRs were found throughout, with dominance at 160-218 and 743-854. Reports say nearly half of spike-specific TCRs go after unmutated variant regions. Most donors were white British and more were female, and clonal diversity was possibly underestimated.

Germline V gene data show CDR1 as SEHNR and CDR2 as FQNEAQ (reference sequence). The ends lost 0 bases at V and 5 bases at J; junction bases unmatched: 7. The CDR3 spans 16 residues. TCRdb's table, derived via immunoSEQ multiplex PCR, lists solely in-frame clones and lacks some. The sample gives approximately 150,000 clones, about 91% of which show up once; around 0.99% is in the top ten. This clone was picked up one time. Its antigen is still unknown. V gene TRBV7-9 combines with J gene TRBJ1-2; 9 bases line up with TRBD1. This sequence originates from an adult who received the AZD1222 COVID-19 vaccine. Sample: peripheral blood, taken 28 days after the second AZD1222 dose. The CDR3 is CASSLAGTGIRYGYTF. CDR3 in DNA: TGTGCCAGCAGCTTAGCCGGGACAGGGATACGGTATGGCTACACCTTC.